Below, 10 T cell receptor beta chains from the same sample are listed, as sequenced in a study of cytomegalovirus exposure and HLA in healthy donors. Sequencing was performed with immunoSEQ multiplex PCR; in TCRdb, only in-frame clones are kept and a portion is missing. This table has about 400,000 clones, about nine tenths appearing once. The specimen was PBMCs. The receptors come from a young woman in good health and CMV-seronegative.

This clone has a handful of counts. The chain employs TRBV2 and TRBJ1-5, with TRBD1 identical over 9 bases. J gave up 6 bases and V 5 bases, and 2 bases lay outside the gene matches. The CDR3 runs to 13 residues. Germline V gene lookup returns CDR1 SNHLY and CDR2 FYNNEI. CDR3 in DNA: TGTGCCAGCAGTCGACAGGGGGGTCAGCCCCAGCATTTT. Translation gives CASSRQGGQPQHF.

This chain links TRBV18 with TRBJ2-2, with D possibly TRBD1 on 6 matching bases. CDR3 length equals 15 residues. The V gene's germline CDR1 is KGHSH and CDR2 LQKENI. V was shortened by 3 bases and J by 5 bases, with 13 bases between the two germline ends. CDR3 sequence reads: CASSPPQGRTGELFF. CDR3 bases: TGTGCCAGCTCACCCCCGCAGGGGAGAACCGGGGAGCTGTTTTTT.

The chain joins TRBV15 to TRBJ2-5, with 14 bases lining up with TRBD2. The CDR3 contains 16 residues. Germline V gives CDR1 LNHNV, CDR2 YYDKDF (reference sequence). Germline trimming cut 4 bases from V and 4 bases from J; bases unmatched to any gene: 5. CDR3 coding DNA: TGTGCCACCAGCACCGGACTAGCGGGGGGAATAGAGACCCAGTACTTC. Its protein is CATSTGLAGGIETQYF.

The chain employs TRBV28 and TRBJ2-3, with 8 bases lining up with TRBD2. The germline V gene encodes CDR1 MDHEN and CDR2 SYDVKM. The CDR3 has 17 amino acids. The V and J ends lost 6 bases and 4 bases, in that order; junction bases with no gene match: 15. The CDR3 here is CASSSWGAGEGADTQYF. Here the CDR3 DNA reads TGTGCCAGCAGCTCCTGGGGAGCGGGAGAAGGAGCAGATACGCAGTATTTT.

This chain joins TRBV2 and TRBJ1-1; 7 positions match TRBD1. CDR1 SNHLY and CDR2 FYNNEI come from the germline V gene. The CDR3 covers 12 residues. J gave up 4 bases and V 10 bases, and 6 bases lay outside the gene matches. Here the CDR3 DNA reads TGTGCCACCCTCACAGGGGCCACTGAAGCTTTCTTT. The encoded protein is CATLTGATEAFF. The whole variable domain, remainder taken from reference TRBV2 and TRBJ1-1, is EPEVTQTPSHQVTQMGQEVILRCVPISNHLYFYWYRQILGQKVEFLVSFYNNEISEKSEIFDDQFSVERPDGSNFTLKIRSTKLEDSAMYFCATLTGATEAFFGQGTRLTVV.

V usage is TRBV30 and J usage is TRBJ2-1; 13 bases match TRBD2. Trimming cost V 0 bases and J 9 bases; bases outside gene matches: 2. Per germline, CDR1 GTSNPN and CDR2 SVGIG (reference sequence). CDR3 length equals 14 residues. Here the CDR3 reads CAWSVRLAGGEQFF. For the CDR3, the DNA is TGTGCCTGGAGTGTACGACTAGCGGGAGGTGAGCAGTTCTTC. Full variable domain (rest looked up from reference TRBV30 and TRBJ2-1): SQTIHQWPATLVQPVGSPLSLECTVEGTSNPNLYWYRQAAGRGLQLLFYSVGIGQISSEVPQNLSASRPQDRQFILSSKKLLLSDSGFYLCAWSVRLAGGEQFFGPGTRLTVL.

The J gene is TRBJ2-1, the V gene TRBV6-1; 8 bases match TRBD2. Trimming took 4 bases from V and 4 from J; bases not matched to a gene: 12. Germline loops: CDR1 MNHNS, CDR2 SASEGT. The CDR3 extends over 17 amino acids. In nucleotides, the CDR3 is TGTGCCAGCAGTGGGTTTACTGAGGCTAGCGGGTACAATGAGCAGTTCTTC. It is translated as CASSGFTEASGYNEQFF.

This clone was counted between two and nine times. The chain uses TRBV28 and TRBJ1-2; D call uncertain. Trimming stripped 8 bases from V and 5 bases from J, with 24 bases between. From germline, CDR1 is MDHEN and CDR2 SYDVKM. The CDR3 contains 16 residues. This CDR3 reads CASAPRRTPNAYGYTF. CDR3 coding DNA: TGTGCCAGCGCCCCCCGGAGGACCCCCAACGCGTATGGCTACACCTTC.

This clone has more than one count but fewer than ten. The gene calls are TRBV6-5 and TRBJ2-7, with D possibly TRBD1 on 6 matching bases. Germline V gene sequence: CDR1 MNHEY, CDR2 SVGAGI. V dropped 5 bases and J dropped 0 bases, with 14 bases sitting between them. The CDR3 length is 15 residues. The chain's CDR3 is CASSHRTDSSYEQYF. The CDR3 nucleotides read TGTGCCAGCAGTCACCGGACAGATAGCTCCTACGAGCAGTACTTC.

This clone showed up just a few times. This chain links TRBV6-5 with TRBJ2-7, with D possibly being TRBD1 (5 bases). The V gene lost 9 bases and the J gene lost 1 base, with 13 bases spanning the gap. The CDR3 covers 13 residues. CDR1 and CDR2 from the germline V gene are MNHEY and SVGAGI. In DNA, the CDR3 is TGTGCCAGTGTTGACAGTTTATCCTACGAGCAGTACTTC. Translating it yields CASVDSLSYEQYF.